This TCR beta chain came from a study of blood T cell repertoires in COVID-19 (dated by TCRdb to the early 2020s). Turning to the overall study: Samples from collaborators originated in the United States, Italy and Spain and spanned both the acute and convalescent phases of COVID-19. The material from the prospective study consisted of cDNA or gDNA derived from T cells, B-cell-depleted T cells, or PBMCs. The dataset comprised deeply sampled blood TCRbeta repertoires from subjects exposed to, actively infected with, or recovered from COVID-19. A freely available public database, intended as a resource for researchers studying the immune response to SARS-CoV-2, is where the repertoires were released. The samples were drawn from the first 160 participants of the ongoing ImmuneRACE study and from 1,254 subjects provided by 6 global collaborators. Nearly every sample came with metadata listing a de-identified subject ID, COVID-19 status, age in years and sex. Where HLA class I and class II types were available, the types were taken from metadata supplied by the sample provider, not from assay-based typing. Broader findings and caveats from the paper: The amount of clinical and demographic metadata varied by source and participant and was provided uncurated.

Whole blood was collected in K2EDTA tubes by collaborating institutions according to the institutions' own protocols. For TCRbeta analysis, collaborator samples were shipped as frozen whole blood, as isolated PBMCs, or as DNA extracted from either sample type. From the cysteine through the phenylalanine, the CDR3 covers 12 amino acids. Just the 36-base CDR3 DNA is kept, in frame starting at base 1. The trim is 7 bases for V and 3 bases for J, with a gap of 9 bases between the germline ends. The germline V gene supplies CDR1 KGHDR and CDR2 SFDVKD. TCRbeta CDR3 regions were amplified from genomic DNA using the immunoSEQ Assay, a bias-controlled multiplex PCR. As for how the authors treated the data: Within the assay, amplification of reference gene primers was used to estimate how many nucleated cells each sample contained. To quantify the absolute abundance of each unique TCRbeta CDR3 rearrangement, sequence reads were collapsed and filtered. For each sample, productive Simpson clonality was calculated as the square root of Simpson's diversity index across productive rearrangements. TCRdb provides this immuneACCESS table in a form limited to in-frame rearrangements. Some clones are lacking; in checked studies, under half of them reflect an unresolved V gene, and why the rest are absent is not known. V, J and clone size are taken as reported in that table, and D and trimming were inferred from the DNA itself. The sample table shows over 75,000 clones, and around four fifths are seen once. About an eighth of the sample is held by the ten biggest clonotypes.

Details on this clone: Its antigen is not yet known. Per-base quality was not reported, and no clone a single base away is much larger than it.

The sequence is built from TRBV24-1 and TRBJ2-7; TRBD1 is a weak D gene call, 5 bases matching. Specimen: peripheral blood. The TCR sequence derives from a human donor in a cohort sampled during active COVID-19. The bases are TGTGCCACCAGAGGTGACAGCTACGAGCAGTACTTC. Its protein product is CATRGDSYEQYF.